A single sample gave rise to the 19 T cell receptor beta chains below, sequenced in a study of blood T cell repertoires in COVID-19 (dated by TCRdb to about 2020). Library preparation used the immunoSEQ multiplex PCR assay. TCRdb limited this immuneACCESS table to in-frame rearrangements with V and J called. A share of clones is missing; checked studies link under half to unresolved V genes, and the rest is unexplained. The sample table holds around 190,000 clones, of which roughly 80% were seen once. Approximately 3% of the sample is in the top ten clones. The sample was PBMCs or T cells enriched from blood (not recorded which). All receptors come from a woman in her 30s who had recovered from COVID-19.

This clone showed up just once. In nucleotides, the CDR3 is TGTGCCAGCAGCCAAGTGAGCGGGAGTACAGATACGCAGTATTTT. As protein: CASSQVSGSTDTQYF. The chain is built from TRBV4-2 and TRBJ2-3, with 8 bases lining up with TRBD2. This CDR3 has 15 amino acids. The junction had 3 bases not matched to a gene; V was cut back by 1 base and J by 3 bases. Germline V gene lookup returns CDR1 LGHNA and CDR2 YNFKEQ.

The chain recombines TRBV5-1 with TRBJ1-1, with a possible D match to TRBD1 (5 bases). V lost 4 bases and J 4 bases, leaving 11 bases between the germline ends. This CDR3 has 13 amino acids. CDR1 and CDR2 (germline): SGHRS, YFSETQ. This chain's CDR3 is CASSLDSRTEAFF. Here the CDR3 DNA reads TGCGCCAGCAGCCTAGACAGTCGCACTGAAGCTTTCTTT.

DNA for the CDR3: TGCAGCGCTGCGACAGGCACCCCTAACTATGGCTACACCTTC. Amino acids: CSAATGTPNYGYTF. This chain connects TRBV29-1 to TRBJ1-2; D might be TRBD1 (6 bases). From germline, CDR1 is SQVTM and CDR2 ANQGSEA. The V end lost 7 bases, the J end lost 0 bases, and 15 bases lay between the germline ends. The CDR3 has 14 residues.

This chain connects TRBV19 to TRBJ2-7, with D tentatively TRBD2 (6 bases). Trimming took 6 bases from V and 6 from J, leaving 12 bases between them. The CDR3 runs 12 residues. Germline CDR1 LNHDA, CDR2 SQIVND (reference sequence). The CDR3 DNA is TGTGCCAGTAGAAGTGGGGGGAGCGAGCAGTACGTC. As protein: CASRSGGSEQYV.

The chain uses TRBV28 and TRBJ1-1, with 7 positions matching TRBD1. With V trimmed by 5 bases and J by 1 base, 10 bases remained unmatched. The germline V gene has CDR1 MDHEN and CDR2 SYDVKM. The CDR3 consists of 16 residues. CDR3 coding DNA: TGTGCCAGCAGTCTCCCCCCGGGACAGAGGAACACTGAAGCTTTCTTT. Encoded protein: CASSLPPGQRNTEAFF.

The rearrangement joins TRBV19 to TRBJ1-2; 8 nucleotides agree with TRBD1. From germline, CDR1 is LNHDA and CDR2 SQIVND (reference sequence). This CDR3 contains 14 residues. Germline trimming cut 7 bases from V and 1 base from J; bases unmatched to any gene: 5. The CDR3 DNA sequence: TGTGCCAGTAACCTGGACAGGGTTAACTATGGCTACACCTTC. Translating it yields CASNLDRVNYGYTF.

V usage is TRBV10-3 and J usage is TRBJ2-2; D might be TRBD1 (5 bases). This CDR3 contains 14 residues. Trimming took 7 bases from V and 4 from J, leaving 13 bases between them. Per germline, CDR1 ENHRY and CDR2 SYGVKD. CDR3 nucleotide sequence: TGTGCCATCAACTCGGCAGGGCCCACCGGGGAGCTGTTTTTT. Protein: CAINSAGPTGELFF.

The chain carries TRBV7-6 and TRBJ1-2; 7 bases are a match to TRBD1. Germline CDR1 and CDR2: SGHVS and FNYEAQ. This CDR3 region has 14 residues. Trimming cost V 1 base and J 4 bases; bases outside gene matches: 3. The CDR3 bases are TGTGCCAGCAGCTTAGGACAGGGTGTCTATGGCTACACCTTC. Translated, it gives CASSLGQGVYGYTF.

CDR3 DNA: TGTGCCAGCTCACCACTCGGACCGGGACTAGCGGGGGGAATTAGGAATGAGCAGTTCTTC. It encodes CASSPLGPGLAGGIRNEQFF. This chain joins TRBV18 and TRBJ2-1; the match to TRBD2 covers 15 bases. V shed 1 base and J 7 bases; nucleotides not matched to a gene: 14. This CDR3 contains 20 residues. Germline assignment: CDR1 KGHSH and CDR2 LQKENI.

The V gene is TRBV27, the J gene TRBJ2-1, with no clear D. V lost 8 bases to trimming and J lost 4 bases, with 15 bases between them. The CDR3 extends over 14 amino acids. Germline assignment: CDR1 MNHEY and CDR2 SMNVEV (reference sequence). The CDR3 nucleotides are TGTGCCAGCTCATACGGTAGAAGATACAATGAGCAGTTCTTC. Translated, it gives CASSYGRRYNEQFF.

The chain has TRBV4-2 and TRBJ1-5; D uncertain. Trimming pared 1 base from V and 11 bases from J, leaving 15 bases between. There are 14 residues in the CDR3. From germline, CDR1 is LGHNA and CDR2 YNFKEQ. CDR3: CASSQGRDGSSQHF. The CDR3 DNA follows: TGTGCCAGCAGCCAAGGAAGAGACGGGTCGTCCCAGCATTTT.

This chain connects TRBV27 to TRBJ2-7, with TRBD2 matching over 10 bases. With 2 bases clipped from V and 5 bases from J, the junction kept 15 bases outside the gene matches. This CDR3 has 18 residues. Germline lookup yields CDR1 MNHEY and CDR2 SMNVEV (reference sequence). CDR3: CASSLASGGLGLLHEQYF. As DNA, the CDR3 is TGTGCCAGCAGTTTAGCTAGCGGGGGCCTGGGACTACTACACGAGCAGTACTTC.

This clone was seen a few times. This chain links TRBV7-8 with TRBJ1-2, with TRBD1 matching over 7 bases. The CDR3 has 14 amino acids. The V gene end was trimmed by 5 bases and the J gene end by 4 bases; junction bases not matched to a gene: 7. Germline-derived CDR1 and CDR2 are SGHVS and FQNEAQ. Written as DNA, the CDR3 is TGTGCCAGCAGCAAGAGGGACAGAAGCTATGGCTACACCTTC. Its translation: CASSKRDRSYGYTF. Variable domain in full (rest from reference TRBV7-8 and TRBJ1-2): GAGVSQSPRYKVAKRGQDVALRCDPISGHVSLFWYQQALGQGPEFLTYFQNEAQLDKSGLPSDRFFAERPEGSVSTLKIQRTQQEDSAVYLCASSKRDRSYGYTFGSGTRLTVV.

This clone occurred a few times. The genes are TRBV25-1 and TRBJ2-2; TRBD1 matches at 11 bases. Germline-derived CDR1 and CDR2 are MGHDK and SYGVNS. There are 17 residues in the CDR3. Unmatched junction bases numbered 8, after V lost 3 bases and J lost 5 bases. Here the CDR3 reads CASSDLGQGARTGELFF. As DNA, the CDR3 is TGTGCCAGCAGTGACTTAGGACAGGGGGCTAGAACCGGGGAGCTGTTTTTT.

The rearrangement links TRBV21-1 to TRBJ1-1; the table's D call, TRBD1, was not checked against the DNA. TRBV21-1 counts as a pseudogene. This CDR3 comprises 11 residues. In DNA form, the CDR3 reads TGTGCCAGCAGCAAAGAGACAGAAGCTTTCTTT. Encoded protein: CASSKETEAFF.

This rearrangement joins TRBV6-5 to TRBJ1-1; TRBD1 might be the D (6 bases). Germline V CDR1 and CDR2: MNHEY, SVGAGI. This CDR3 has 15 residues. With 7 bases removed from V and 9 bases from J, the gap between germline ends came to 24 bases. The CDR3 coding sequence is TGTGCCAGCATTACCCGCCGGGACATACAGGAGAAAGCTTTCTTT. Its protein is CASITRRDIQEKAFF.

The chain has TRBV30 and TRBJ1-6, with D tentatively TRBD1 (5 bases). This CDR3 has 16 residues. Trimming cost V 0 bases and J 5 bases, with 14 bases left between them. Germline CDR1 is GTSNPN and CDR2 is SVGIG (reference sequence). The CDR3: CAWSVRGRPDNSPLHF. CDR3 bases: TGTGCCTGGAGTGTAAGGGGCCGTCCCGATAATTCACCCCTCCACTTT.

The chain has TRBV2 and TRBJ2-1; 12 bases agree with TRBD2. Looked up from germline, CDR1 is SNHLY and CDR2 is FYNNEI. The CDR3 length is 18 residues. The V segment lost 6 bases and the J segment 6 bases; nucleotides outside the gene matches: 15. The CDR3 loop reads CASSPLTRLAGESNEQFF. In nucleotides, the CDR3 is TGTGCCAGCAGCCCCCTTACTCGACTAGCGGGGGAGAGCAATGAGCAGTTCTTC.

The chain recombines TRBV5-1 with TRBJ2-1, with TRBD2 matching 10 bases. In germline, CDR1 is SGHRS, CDR2 YFSETQ. J was trimmed by 5 bases and V by 0 bases; bases with no gene match: 8. This CDR3 is 17 amino acids long. CDR3 sequence (DNA): TGCGCCAGCAGCTTGGATCCTAGCGGGGGAGGGAACAATGAGCAGTTCTTC. It yields the protein CASSLDPSGGGNNEQFF. Full variable domain (outside the CDR3, taken from reference TRBV5-1 and TRBJ2-1): KAGVTQTPRYLIKTRGQQVTLSCSPISGHRSVSWYQQTPGQGLQFLFEYFSETQRNKGNFPGRFSGRQFSNSRSEMNVSTLELGDSALYLCASSLDPSGGGNNEQFFGPGTRLTVL.